Only a few counts were recorded for the clone carrying this TCR beta chain. The antigen is unknown. TCR beta libraries were prepared from cDNA with unique molecular identifiers. TCRdb itself ran the PCR reads through MiXCR, one entry per CDR3 protein. This sample has approximately 350,000 distinct CDR3 sequences, with less than 40% found just once. The sample is drawn from a study of post-analysis software for immune sequencing data. General study findings and limits: Comparison of patients with controls showed about 5 TRBV segments more frequent in patients, TRBV5-6, TRBV5-1 and TRBV20-1 among them.

The ends were cut back, 5 bases at V and 1 base at J, with 16 bases in the middle. CDR1 MNHEY and CDR2 SVGEGT come from the germline V gene. This CDR3 contains 16 residues. The sequencing sample was made of blood. This TCR derives from a girl aged 10 to 17 with multiple sclerosis. The chain is built from TRBV6-2 or TRBV6-3 and TRBJ2-3, with D perhaps being TRBD1 or TRBD2 (5 bases each). CDR3 in DNA: TGTGCCAGCAGTCGTCGGGCCTTGGGGGGCACAGATACGCAGTATTTT. Its translation is CASSRRALGGTDTQYF.